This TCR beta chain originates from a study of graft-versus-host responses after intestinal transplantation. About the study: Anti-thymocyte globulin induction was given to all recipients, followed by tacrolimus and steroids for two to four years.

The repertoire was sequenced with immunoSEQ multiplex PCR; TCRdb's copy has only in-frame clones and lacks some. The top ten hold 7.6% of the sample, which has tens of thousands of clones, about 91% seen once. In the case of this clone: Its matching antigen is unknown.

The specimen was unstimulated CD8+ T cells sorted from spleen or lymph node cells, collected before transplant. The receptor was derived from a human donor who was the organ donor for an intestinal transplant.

In nucleotides, the CDR3 is TGTGCCAGCAGTTACTCGCTCCAAACGCCCCAGCATTTT. Translated: CASSYSLQTPQHF. This chain uses TRBV6-5 with TRBJ1-5, with D unclear. Trimming pared 0 bases from V and 9 bases from J, leaving 9 bases between. Germline lookup yields CDR1 MNHEY and CDR2 SVGAGI. This CDR3 has 13 residues.